This TCR beta chain is drawn from a study of post-analysis software for immune sequencing data. Study at large: Disease courses included relapsing-remitting, secondary progressive and progressive-relapsing multiple sclerosis. Study results and caveats: Controls showed significantly higher normalized Chao1 diversity than did multiple sclerosis patients. Five or six TRBV segments appeared more often in patients than in controls, and TRBV5-6, TRBV5-1 and TRBV20-1 were among these.

CDR1 and CDR2 (germline): SGHTA, FQGNSA. This CDR3 is 14 amino acids long. This clonotype was picked up one time. Its cognate antigen is unknown. TCR beta libraries were prepared from cDNA with unique molecular identifiers. TCRdb re-called the PCR reads with MiXCR, one entry per CDR3 protein. The table has 820,000 or so distinct CDR3 sequences, around 53% seen once. Sample: blood. The J gene is TRBJ2-5, the V gene TRBV7-2; 11 positions agree with TRBD2. Matching the DNA end better, TRBJ2-7 makes the J call doubtful. This TCR was recovered from a girl aged 10-17 years with multiple sclerosis. As DNA, the CDR3 is TGTGCCAGCACCCCGGGACTAGCGGTTTACGAGCAGTACTTC. It specifies CASTPGLAVYEQYF.